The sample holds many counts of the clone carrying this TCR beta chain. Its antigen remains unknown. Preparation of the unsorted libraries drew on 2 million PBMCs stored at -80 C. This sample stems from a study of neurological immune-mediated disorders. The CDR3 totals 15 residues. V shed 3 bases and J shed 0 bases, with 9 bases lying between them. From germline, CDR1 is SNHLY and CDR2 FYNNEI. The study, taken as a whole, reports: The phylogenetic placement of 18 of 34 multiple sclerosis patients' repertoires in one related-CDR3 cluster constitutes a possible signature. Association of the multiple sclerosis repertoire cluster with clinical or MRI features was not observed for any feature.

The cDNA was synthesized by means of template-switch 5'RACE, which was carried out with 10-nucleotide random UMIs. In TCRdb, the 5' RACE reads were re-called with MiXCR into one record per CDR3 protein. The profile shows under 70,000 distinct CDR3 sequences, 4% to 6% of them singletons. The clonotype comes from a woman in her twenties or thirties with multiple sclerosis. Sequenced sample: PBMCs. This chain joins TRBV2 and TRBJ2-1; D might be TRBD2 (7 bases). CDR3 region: CASSDRGASYNEQFF. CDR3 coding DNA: TGTGCCAGCAGTGATCGGGGGGCCTCCTACAATGAGCAGTTCTTC.